What follows are 32 T cell receptor beta chains derived from one specimen sequenced in a study of blood T cell repertoires in COVID-19. The protocol was immunoSEQ multiplex PCR, while the TCRdb copy is restricted to in-frame clones and leaves out a portion. Of under 200,000 clones listed, around 82% are singletons. Input material: peripheral blood. Source of these receptors: a man in his sixties who had recovered from COVID-19.

This clone was seen just once. The CDR3 region has the DNA TGTGCCAGCAGCAAAGGGACTAGCGGGGGGACTAGCACAGATACGCAGTATTTT. Its protein product is CASSKGTSGGTSTDTQYF. The chain employs TRBV7-2 and TRBJ2-3, with TRBD2 identical over 15 bases. CDR1 is SGHTA, CDR2 FQGNSA, per germline. With 5 bases clipped from V and 0 bases from J, the junction kept 6 bases outside the gene matches. This CDR3 contains 18 residues.

The genes are TRBV28 and TRBJ2-1; 10 nucleotides line up with TRBD1. Germline-derived CDR1 and CDR2 are MDHEN and SYDVKM. With 8 bases clipped from V and 7 bases from J, the junction kept 14 bases outside the gene matches. There are 16 residues in the CDR3. Here the CDR3 reads CASSTVSGQGINEQFF. The CDR3 DNA follows: TGTGCCAGCTCCACGGTTTCGGGACAGGGGATAAATGAGCAGTTCTTC.

V gene TRBV9 combines with J gene TRBJ2-3; the D gene is possibly TRBD2 (7 bases). This CDR3 has 17 amino acids. The germline V gene has CDR1 SGDLS and CDR2 YYNGEE. The V gene lost 3 bases and the J gene lost 0 bases, with 17 bases spanning the gap. The CDR3 DNA is TGTGCCAGCAGCGCACGCCGGGGGGCGGCTAGCACAGATACGCAGTATTTT. Encoded protein: CASSARRGAASTDTQYF.

The genes are TRBV6-5 and TRBJ1-1; D gene uncertain. CDR1 MNHEY and CDR2 SVGAGI come from the germline V gene. The CDR3 runs to 13 residues. The CDR3 nucleotides are TGTGCTACCCTGGGAGCTGGCGTCACTGAAGCTTTCTTT. It translates to CATLGAGVTEAFF.

V and J are TRBV6-5 and TRBJ1-2; D perhaps matches TRBD1 (5 bases). The CDR3 spans 14 residues. Trimming took 5 bases from V and 4 from J, leaving 14 bases between them. Germline values: CDR1 MNHEY, CDR2 SVGAGI. The DNA for the CDR3 is TGTGCCAGCAGTAGCGGGGCCGGGAGCTATGGCTACACCTTC. Translating gives CASSSGAGSYGYTF.

This clone was picked up a small number of times. This chain joins TRBV9 and TRBJ2-5; tentatively, D is TRBD1 (5 bases). This CDR3 is 12 amino acids long. V lost 4 bases and J 4 bases, leaving 8 bases between the germline ends. Germline loops: CDR1 SGDLS, CDR2 YYNGEE. In DNA, the CDR3 is TGTGCCAGCAGCCTCCAGGGAGAGACCCAGTACTTC. This translates into CASSLQGETQYF. Drawing the rest from reference TRBV9 and TRBJ2-5, the complete variable domain is DSGVTQTPKHLITATGQRVTLRCSPRSGDLSVYWYQQSLDQGLQFLIQYYNGEERAKGNILERFSAQQFPDLHSELNLSSLELGDSALYFCASSLQGETQYFGPGTRLLVL.

The genes are TRBV12-3 or TRBV12-4 and TRBJ1-4; D might be TRBD1 (5 bases). This CDR3 is built from 13 residues. Trimming stripped 6 bases from V and 6 bases from J, with 11 bases between. The CDR3 is CASSPGTHEKLFF. CDR3 coding DNA: TGTGCCAGCAGCCCCGGGACTCATGAAAAACTGTTTTTT.

This clone was seen a single time. J is TRBJ2-1 and V is TRBV3-1 (or the pseudogene TRBV3-2); tentatively, D is TRBD2 (6 bases). Germline CDR1 LGHDT, CDR2 YNNKEL (reference sequence). The CDR3 extends over 15 amino acids. V lost 11 bases, J lost 10 bases, and 27 bases lay in between. The CDR3 nucleotides read TGTGCCGTCAAAGGGAAACTAGCTAGTTCCAGCGAGCAGTTCTTC. This gives the protein CAVKGKLASSSEQFF.

This chain connects TRBV6-6 to TRBJ2-5; 9 positions match TRBD1. Germline CDR1 reads MNHNY; CDR2 reads SVGAGI (reference sequence). V shed 5 bases and J 3 bases; nucleotides not matched to a gene: 1. The CDR3 consists of 13 residues. CDR3 region: CASSTGGEETQYF. CDR3 bases: TGTGCCAGCAGTACAGGGGGCGAAGAGACCCAGTACTTC.

The chain couples TRBV19 to TRBJ2-7; 7 nucleotides agree with TRBD2. Germline CDR1 LNHDA, CDR2 SQIVND (reference sequence). V shed 2 bases and J 4 bases; nucleotides not matched to a gene: 5. CDR3 length: 14 residues. CDR3 loop: CASSIFTGGYEQYF. The CDR3 DNA reads TGTGCCAGTAGTATATTTACGGGGGGATACGAGCAGTACTTC.

J is TRBJ2-4 and V is TRBV2, with TRBD1 identical over 7 bases. Germline values: CDR1 SNHLY, CDR2 FYNNEI. The CDR3 has 12 residues. Trimming at V came to 6 bases and at J to 8 bases, leaving 4 bases not matched to a gene. CDR3 nucleotide sequence: TGTGCCAGCAGCAGGGACAGTTACATTCAGTACTTC. This codes for CASSRDSYIQYF.

The rearrangement joins TRBV7-6 to TRBJ2-2; the D gene is possibly TRBD1 (6 bases). The CDR3 sequence is 17 residues long. V shed 5 bases and J shed 6 bases, with 22 bases lying between them. Germline V lookup: CDR1 SGHVS, CDR2 FNYEAQ. The DNA of the CDR3 is TGTGCCAGCAGCCCCGACGCCGGACAGTTCCGTTCCGGGGAGCTGTTTTTT. Its protein product is CASSPDAGQFRSGELFF.

CDR3 region: CASSLGQARTGELFF. CDR3 bases: TGTGCCAGCAGCTTGGGGCAGGCGAGAACCGGGGAGCTGTTTTTT. This sequence joins TRBV5-6 and TRBJ2-2; no firm D call. Germline V lookup: CDR1 SGHDT, CDR2 YYEEEE. The CDR3 sequence is 15 residues long. V was trimmed by 0 bases and J by 5 bases, leaving 11 bases between them. Combining the CDR3 with reference TRBV5-6 and TRBJ2-2 gives the whole variable domain DAGVTQSPTHLIKTRGQQVTLRCSPKSGHDTVSWYQQALGQGPQFIFQYYEEEERQRGNFPDRFSGHQFPNYSSELNVNALLLGDSALYLCASSLGQARTGELFFGEGSRLTVL.

The DNA for the CDR3 is TGCGCCAGCAGCCCAAGCAACGGGGGTGGCTACACCTTC. Its protein is CASSPSNGGGYTF. The chain links TRBV5-1 to TRBJ1-2, with D tentatively TRBD1 (5 bases). Between the trimmed V and J ends, which lost 4 bases and 7 bases, there was a span of 14 bases. The CDR3 is 13 amino acids. The germline V gene encodes CDR1 SGHRS and CDR2 YFSETQ.

The chain carries TRBV7-9 and TRBJ2-1, with D possibly TRBD2 on 5 matching bases. V shed 6 bases and J shed 8 bases, with 20 bases lying between them. The CDR3 sequence is 15 residues long. CDR1 and CDR2 (germline): SEHNR, FQNEAQ (reference sequence). CDR3 bases: TGTGCCAGCAGTTTGGAGCCGGGGTCCTTCCATGAGCAGTTCTTC. It codes for CASSLEPGSFHEQFF.

This chain joins TRBV18 and TRBJ1-1; perhaps TRBD1 as D (5 bases). Trimming stripped 2 bases from V and 1 base from J, with 11 bases between. Germline V CDR1 and CDR2: KGHSH, LQKENI. The CDR3 is 15 residues long. In DNA form, the CDR3 reads TGTGCCAGCTCACCAGCATGGGGGGAGAACACTGAAGCTTTCTTT. Its protein is CASSPAWGENTEAFF.

Details on this clone: Germline is not matched at one junction end, which may reflect a read error. The chain is built from TRBV3-1 (or the pseudogene TRBV3-2) and TRBJ1-2; D might be TRBD1 (6 bases). This CDR3 contains 20 residues. The germline V gene has CDR1 LGHDT and CDR2 YNNKEL (reference sequence). The CDR3, as DNA: TGTGCCACCAGCTCCCGATACAGCGAAGGGGGTATTGTGAGAAGTGGGGGCTACACCTTC. It yields the protein CATSSRYSEGGIVRSGGYTF.

This chain uses TRBV15 with TRBJ2-3; 8 nucleotides agree with TRBD2. Per germline, CDR1 LNHNV and CDR2 YYDKDF (reference sequence). The CDR3 totals 17 residues. Trimming removed 1 base from V and 2 bases from J; junction bases left unmatched: 8. Here the CDR3 reads CATSRGPAGGYTDTQYF. CDR3 DNA sequence: TGTGCCACCAGCAGAGGACCCGCGGGGGGCTACACAGATACGCAGTATTTT.

Comments on this clone: This specimen includes other DNA sequences encoding the same CDR3. CDR3 coding DNA: TGTGCCAGCAGTGAAGTCGGGGACAGGGGGGACGAGCAGTACTTC. Translated: CASSEVGDRGDEQYF. The rearrangement uses TRBV6-1 and TRBJ2-7, with 11 bases that match TRBD1. The CDR3 loop spans 15 amino acids. The J segment lost 5 bases and the V segment lost 1 base, leaving 4 bases of the junction unmatched. The germline V gene encodes CDR1 MNHNS and CDR2 SASEGT.

With respect to this clone: Other DNA sequences within the sample encode an identical CDR3. This rearrangement joins TRBV28 to TRBJ1-3; D remains ambiguous. The germline V gene has CDR1 MDHEN and CDR2 SYDVKM. The CDR3 is 14 residues long. Trimming left V 6 bases short and J 0 bases short, with 9 bases between. CDR3 bases: TGTGCCAGCAGAGAAGGGAGCTCTGGAAACACCATATATTTT. It specifies CASREGSSGNTIYF. The full variable domain, with the rest looked up from reference TRBV28 and TRBJ1-3, is DVKVTQSSRYLVKRTGEKVFLECVQDMDHENMFWYRQDPGLGLRLIYFSYDVKMKEKGDIPEGYSVSREKKERFSLILESASTNQTSMYLCASREGSSGNTIYFGEGSWLTVV.

The chain recombines TRBV11-2 with TRBJ1-1; a possible D gene is TRBD1 (5 bases). The CDR3 runs 12 residues. CDR1 is SGHAT, CDR2 FQNNGV, per germline. V lost 6 bases to trimming and J lost 11 bases, with 16 bases between them. The chain's CDR3 is CASSFGGGGAFF. CDR3 nucleotide sequence: TGTGCCAGCAGTTTCGGGGGGGGTGGCGCTTTCTTT. The full variable domain, completed using reference TRBV11-2 and TRBJ1-1, is EAGVAQSPRYKIIEKRQSVAFWCNPISGHATLYWYQQILGQGPKLLIQFQNNGVVDDSQLPKDRFSAERLKGVDSTLKIQPAKLEDSAVYLCASSFGGGGAFFGQGTRLTVV.

V is TRBV11-3 and J is TRBJ2-2; D unclear. Germline CDR1 and CDR2: SGHNT and YENEEA. This CDR3 comprises 11 residues. The ends were cut back, 3 bases at V and 8 bases at J, with 4 bases in the middle. The CDR3 spells CASSFNGELFF. The CDR3 nucleotides are TGTGCCAGCAGCTTTAATGGGGAGCTGTTTTTT.

The J gene is TRBJ1-1, the V gene TRBV6-4; D ambiguous. This CDR3 comprises 13 residues. Trimming took off 4 bases at V and 3 bases at J, with 9 bases between the two ends. Germline CDR1 reads MRHNA; CDR2 reads SNTAGT. The DNA of the CDR3 is TGTGCCAGCAGTGGGGAGGCTCACACTGAAGCTTTCTTT. Translating it yields CASSGEAHTEAFF.

The chain carries TRBV19 and TRBJ2-6; no clear D. The CDR3 covers 12 residues. Trimming pared 11 bases from V and 0 bases from J, leaving 5 bases between. Looked up from germline, CDR1 is LNHDA and CDR2 is SQIVND (reference sequence). For the CDR3, the DNA is TGTGCCGCACTCTCTGGGGCCAACGTCCTGACTTTC. Amino acid sequence: CAALSGANVLTF.

This chain connects TRBV27 to TRBJ2-7; no reliable D call. The CDR3 totals 15 residues. Deletions cut 0 bases from V and 1 base from J, with 10 bases between. Germline values: CDR1 MNHEY, CDR2 SMNVEV (reference sequence). The CDR3 DNA sequence: TGTGCCAGCAGTTTATCTCCCCCCGGGTCCTACGAGCAGTACTTC. This codes for CASSLSPPGSYEQYF.

This clone was detected a few times. The chain is built from TRBV19 and TRBJ2-7; 9 bases are shared with TRBD1. CDR3 length equals 14 residues. Trimming at V came to 4 bases and at J to 3 bases, leaving 4 bases not matched to a gene. CDR1 is LNHDA and CDR2 is SQIVND in the germline V gene (reference sequence). CDR3 amino acids: CASSSRDRVYEQYF. The CDR3 DNA reads TGTGCCAGTAGTAGCCGGGACAGGGTCTACGAGCAGTACTTC.

V is TRBV11-2 and J is TRBJ2-7, with D perhaps TRBD1 (5 bases). V was pared by 0 bases and J by 1 base, with 16 bases between. This CDR3 has 17 amino acids. Germline values: CDR1 SGHAT, CDR2 FQNNGV. The CDR3: CASSLDRQFFTSYEQYF. CDR3 in DNA: TGTGCCAGCAGCTTAGATCGACAGTTCTTTACTTCCTACGAGCAGTACTTC.

This clone was counted a few times. Different DNA sequences within this sample yield the same CDR3. The chain recombines TRBV19 with TRBJ1-5, with D tentatively TRBD1 (6 bases). Germline V gene sequence: CDR1 LNHDA, CDR2 SQIVND (reference sequence). Trimming took off 2 bases at V and 4 bases at J, with 12 bases between the two ends. The CDR3 sequence is 15 residues long. The CDR3 DNA follows: TGTGCCAGTAGTATAAGAGGGCAGGGGAATCAGCCCCAGCATTTT. It codes for CASSIRGQGNQPQHF.

The rearrangement links TRBV18 to TRBJ1-4, with TRBD1 as a possible D gene (6 bases). From germline, CDR1 is KGHSH and CDR2 LQKENI. CDR3 size: 15 residues. The ends were cut back, 1 base at V and 4 bases at J, with 10 bases in the middle. CDR3 nucleotides: TGTGCCAGCTCACCACGGCAGGGGAGTAATGAAAAACTGTTTTTT. Its protein is CASSPRQGSNEKLFF.

V and J are TRBV6-2 or TRBV6-3 and TRBJ1-5, with D unresolved. This CDR3 has 13 residues. V was pared by 3 bases and J by 2 bases, with 5 bases between. Germline-derived CDR1 and CDR2 are MNHEY and SVGEGT. CDR3 region: CASSYTGNQPQHF. DNA for the CDR3: TGTGCCAGCAGTTATACAGGCAATCAGCCCCAGCATTTT.

This rearrangement joins TRBV9 to TRBJ1-1, with D unclear. Trimming took 0 bases from V and 2 from J, leaving 11 bases between them. CDR3 size: 15 residues. Germline CDR1 is SGDLS and CDR2 is YYNGEE. CDR3 nucleotides: TGTGCCAGCAGCGTAGGGTACCGGGAAAACACTGAAGCTTTCTTT. It translates to CASSVGYRENTEAFF.

V is TRBV6-4 and J is TRBJ1-3; unclear D gene. V lost 7 bases and J 0 bases, leaving 13 bases between the germline ends. CDR1 MRHNA and CDR2 SNTAGT come from the germline V gene. The CDR3 loop spans 15 amino acids. In DNA form, the CDR3 reads TGTGCCAGCACAAACTTCACGAACTCTGGAAACACCATATATTTT. Encoded protein: CASTNFTNSGNTIYF.